This note documents a single T cell receptor beta chain sequence. Its target is not known. TCRdb's table, derived via immunoSEQ multiplex PCR, lists solely in-frame clones and lacks some. The sample records 70,000 or so clones, 80% to 90% being singletons. This entry comes from a study of T cell responses to AZD1222 COVID-19 vaccine. General study findings and limits: Every sample of the repertoires postdated the peak T cell response. Following two doses of AZD1222, Spike-specific TCR breadth and depth rose.

V dropped 5 bases and J dropped 7; count of bases not matched to a gene: 13. The CDR3 runs to 16 residues. Germline lookup yields CDR1 PRHDT and CDR2 FYEKMQ (reference sequence). This receptor was obtained from an adult in good health. The chain couples TRBV13 to TRBJ2-1, with 8 bases lining up with TRBD2. Specimen: peripheral blood, collected on day 0 of AZD1222 vaccination. The CDR3 reads CASSDKSGGLGNEQFF. The CDR3 DNA is TGTGCCAGCAGCGATAAATCGGGGGGGCTCGGTAATGAGCAGTTCTTC.